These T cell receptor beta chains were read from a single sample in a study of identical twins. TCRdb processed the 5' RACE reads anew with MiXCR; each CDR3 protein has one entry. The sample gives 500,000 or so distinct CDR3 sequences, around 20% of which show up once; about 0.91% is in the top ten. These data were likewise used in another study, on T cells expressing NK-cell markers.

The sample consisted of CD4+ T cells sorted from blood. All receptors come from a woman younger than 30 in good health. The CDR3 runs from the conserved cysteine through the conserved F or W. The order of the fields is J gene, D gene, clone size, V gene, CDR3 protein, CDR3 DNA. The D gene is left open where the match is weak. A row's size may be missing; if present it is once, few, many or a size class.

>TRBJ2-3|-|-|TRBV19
CASEGGHITDTQYF
TGTGCCAGTGAGGGGGGGCACATCACAGATACGCAGTATTTT
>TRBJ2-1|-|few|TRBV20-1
CSAGTREQFF
TGCAGTGCTGGGACTCGTGAGCAGTTCTTC
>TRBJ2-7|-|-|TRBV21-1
CTSKIRVPRVYEQYF
TGTACCAGCAAAATCCGCGTTCCGCGCGTCTACGAGCAGTACTTC
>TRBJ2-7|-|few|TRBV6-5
CASSSRPDTDYEQYF
TGTGCCAGCAGTTCGCGACCCGACACCGACTACGAGCAGTACTTC
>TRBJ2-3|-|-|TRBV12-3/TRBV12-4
CASRSYQRDTQYF
TGTGCCAGCAGGAGCTACCAGAGAGATACGCAGTATTTT
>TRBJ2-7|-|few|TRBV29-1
CSVVRNSYEQYF
TGCAGCGTTGTACGCAACTCCTACGAGCAGTACTTC
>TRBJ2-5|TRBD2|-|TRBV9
CASSVASGGEETQYF
TGTGCCAGCAGCGTAGCTAGCGGGGGGGAAGAGACCCAGTACTTC
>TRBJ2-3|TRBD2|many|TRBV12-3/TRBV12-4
CASSPGLAGGVTQYF
TGTGCCAGCAGCCCAGGACTAGCGGGGGGAGTTACGCAGTATTTT
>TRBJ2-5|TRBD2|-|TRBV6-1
CASSPQVAGGEETQYF
TGTGCCAGCAGCCCCCAGGTGGCGGGGGGTGAAGAGACCCAGTACTTC
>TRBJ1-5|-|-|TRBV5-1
CASSLAGQPPQPQHF
TGCGCCAGCAGCTTGGCCGGGCAGCCGCCTCAGCCCCAGCATTTT
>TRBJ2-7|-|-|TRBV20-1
CSATGVSEQYF
TGCAGTGCTACAGGGGTTAGCGAGCAGTACTTC
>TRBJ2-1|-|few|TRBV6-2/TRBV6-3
CASSYPRLVAFYNEQFF
TGTGCCAGCAGTTATCCCAGACTAGTAGCCTTTTACAATGAGCAGTTCTTC
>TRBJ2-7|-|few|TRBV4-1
CASSPDRDYYEQYF
TGCGCCAGCAGCCCGGACAGGGACTACTACGAGCAGTACTTC
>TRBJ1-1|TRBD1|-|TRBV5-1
CASSRDRGSGNTEAFF
TGCGCCAGCAGCCGGGACAGGGGAAGTGGGAACACTGAAGCTTTCTTT
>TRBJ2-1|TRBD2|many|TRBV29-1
CSVRAGGTAYNEQFF
TGCAGCGTGCGAGCGGGAGGGACCGCTTACAATGAGCAGTTCTTC
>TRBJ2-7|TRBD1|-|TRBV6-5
CASSYGNRGPYEQYF
TGTGCCAGCAGTTACGGGAACAGGGGTCCCTACGAGCAGTACTTC
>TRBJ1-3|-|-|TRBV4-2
CAISPGRPPGNTIYF
TGTGCCATCAGCCCGGGCCGACCTCCTGGAAACACCATATATTTT
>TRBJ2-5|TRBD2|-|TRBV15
CATSILPGLAGKETQYF
TGTGCCACCAGCATTCTTCCGGGACTAGCGGGGAAAGAGACCCAGTACTTC
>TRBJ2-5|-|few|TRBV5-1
CASNLRPGETQYF
TGCGCCAGCAACCTTAGACCGGGGGAGACCCAGTACTTC
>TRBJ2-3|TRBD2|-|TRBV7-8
CASSGLAGDTQYF
TGTGCCAGCTCCGGACTAGCGGGAGATACGCAGTATTTT
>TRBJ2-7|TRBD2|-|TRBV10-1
CASSAGTSGTHEQYF
TGCGCCAGCAGTGCCGGGACTAGCGGGACCCACGAGCAGTACTTC
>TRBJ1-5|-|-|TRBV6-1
CASSVLYSIYSNQPQHF
TGTGCCAGCAGCGTACTATATAGCATTTATAGCAATCAGCCCCAGCATTTT
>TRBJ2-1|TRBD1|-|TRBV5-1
CASSGTGVEQFF
TGCGCCAGCAGCGGGACAGGGGTTGAGCAGTTCTTC
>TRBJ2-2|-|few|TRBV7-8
CASSPYLGRGELFF
TGTGCCAGCAGCCCTTATTTGGGTCGCGGGGAGCTGTTTTTT
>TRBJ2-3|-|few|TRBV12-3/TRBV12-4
CASSSGTRGPDTQYF
TGTGCCAGCAGTTCCGGGACCAGAGGTCCAGATACGCAGTATTTT
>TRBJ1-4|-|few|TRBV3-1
CASSTSREGEKLFF
TGTGCCAGCAGCACGAGTCGCGAGGGTGAAAAACTGTTTTTT
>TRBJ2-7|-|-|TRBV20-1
CSARSNYEQYF
TGCAGTGCTAGATCCAACTACGAGCAGTACTTC
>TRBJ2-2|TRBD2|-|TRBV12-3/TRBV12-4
CASSLVGGAGELFF
TGTGCCAGCAGTTTAGTCGGGGGGGCCGGGGAGCTGTTTTTT
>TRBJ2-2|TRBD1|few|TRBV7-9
CASRSGTAVTGELFF
TGTGCCAGCAGATCCGGGACAGCTGTCACCGGGGAGCTGTTTTTT
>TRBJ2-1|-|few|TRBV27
CASSLRGLGGNEQFF
TGTGCCAGCAGTTTACGAGGACTAGGGGGCAATGAGCAGTTCTTC
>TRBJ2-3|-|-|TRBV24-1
CATSRAGTDTQYF
TGTGCCACCAGTCGAGCTGGCACAGATACGCAGTATTTT
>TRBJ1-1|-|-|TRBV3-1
CASSQGLDAEAFF
TGTGCCAGCAGCCAGGGGCTAGACGCTGAAGCTTTCTTT
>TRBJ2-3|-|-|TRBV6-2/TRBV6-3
CASSGRDPRTDTQYF
TGTGCCAGCAGTGGCCGGGACCCTAGGACAGATACGCAGTATTTT
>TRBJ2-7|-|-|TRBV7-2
CASSLVKLYEQYF
TGTGCCAGCAGCTTGGTCAAGTTATACGAGCAGTACTTC
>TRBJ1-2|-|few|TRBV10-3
CAISESKYAGYTF
TGTGCCATCAGTGAGTCGAAATACGCGGGCTACACCTTC
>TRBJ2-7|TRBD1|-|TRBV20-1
CSADVQGTGGLREQYF
TGCAGTGCCGACGTCCAAGGGACAGGGGGCTTGAGAGAGCAGTACTTC
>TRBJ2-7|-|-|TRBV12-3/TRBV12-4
CASSLRDNYEQYF
TGTGCCAGCAGTTTAAGGGACAACTACGAGCAGTACTTC
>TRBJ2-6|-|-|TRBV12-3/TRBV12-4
CASTLGWGSSGANVLTF
TGTGCCAGCACTTTAGGGTGGGGGAGCTCTGGGGCCAACGTCCTGACTTTC
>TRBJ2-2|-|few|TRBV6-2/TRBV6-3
CASSYFTTGELFF
TGTGCCAGCAGTTATTTCACCACCGGGGAGCTGTTTTTT
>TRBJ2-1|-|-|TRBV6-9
CASNNREKCEQFF
TGTGCCAGCAACAACCGGGAAAAGTGTGAGCAGTTCTTC
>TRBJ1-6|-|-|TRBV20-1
CSAGEGSPNSPLHF
TGCAGTGCTGGTGAGGGAAGTCCCAATTCACCCCTCCACTTT
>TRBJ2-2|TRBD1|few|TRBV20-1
CSARDRGTGELFF
TGCAGTGCTAGGGACAGGGGAACCGGGGAGCTGTTTTTT
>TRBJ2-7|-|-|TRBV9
CASSPTAGGPPYEQYF
TGTGCCAGCAGCCCCACGGCGGGCGGGCCTCCCTACGAGCAGTACTTC
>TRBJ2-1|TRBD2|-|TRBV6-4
CASSQTSVSYNEQFF
TGTGCCAGCAGTCAAACTAGCGTCTCCTACAATGAGCAGTTCTTC